These 21 T cell receptor beta chains originate from one sample sequenced in a study of T cell responses to AZD1222 COVID-19 vaccine. Method: immunoSEQ multiplex PCR; TCRdb's copy keeps in-frame clones and lacks some. The sample records about 140,000 clones, 75% to 90% being singletons. Material: peripheral blood, obtained on day 0 of AZD1222 vaccination. The receptors were gathered from an adult in good health.

This clone was found once. The V gene is TRBV18, the J gene TRBJ2-7; 11 bases map to TRBD1. The CDR3 totals 15 residues. Germline CDR1 and CDR2: KGHSH and LQKENI. The junction had 4 bases not matched to a gene; V was cut back by 4 bases and J by 2 bases. The CDR3 DNA reads TGTGCCAGCTCACTTGCGGGACAGGGGGCCTACGAGCAGTACTTC. This sequence encodes CASSLAGQGAYEQYF.

The CDR3 nucleotides are TGCGCCAGCAGCCCTGGACTAGCGGGGAACCTGTACCAAGAGACCCAGTACTTC. This sequence encodes CASSPGLAGNLYQETQYF. V usage is TRBV4-1 and J usage is TRBJ2-5; 12 bases are a match to TRBD2. Germline V gene data show CDR1 as MGHRA and CDR2 as YSYEKL. The CDR3 totals 18 residues. V was clipped by 4 bases and J by 0 bases; unmatched bases: 9.

V and J are TRBV5-6 and TRBJ1-5; D is perhaps TRBD1 (5 bases). In germline, CDR1 is SGHDT, CDR2 YYEEEE. Trimming shortened V by 0 bases and J by 7 bases, and 11 bases separated the two germline ends. CDR3 length equals 14 residues. The CDR3 DNA sequence: TGTGCCAGCAGCTTGGGACGGGGGAGCCAGCCCCAGCATTTT. This translates into CASSLGRGSQPQHF.

The gene calls are TRBV9 and TRBJ2-3, with D possibly called TRBD1 or TRBD2 (6 bases each). Germline values: CDR1 SGDLS, CDR2 YYNGEE. The CDR3 is 15 residues long. V shed 0 bases and J shed 1 base, with 9 bases lying between them. The CDR3 loop is CASSVAGGGTDTQYF. CDR3 bases: TGTGCCAGCAGCGTAGCCGGGGGCGGCACAGATACGCAGTATTTT.

The chain combines TRBV9 with TRBJ2-1; TRBD2 matches at 10 bases. Germline loops: CDR1 SGDLS, CDR2 YYNGEE. V gave up 0 bases and J gave up 7 bases; unmatched junction bases: 4. This CDR3 contains 15 residues. The CDR3 here is CASSVGSGRVNEQFF. In DNA form, the CDR3 reads TGTGCCAGCAGCGTAGGCAGCGGGAGGGTAAATGAGCAGTTCTTC. Drawing the rest from reference TRBV9 and TRBJ2-1, the complete variable domain is DSGVTQTPKHLITATGQRVTLRCSPRSGDLSVYWYQQSLDQGLQFLIQYYNGEERAKGNILERFSAQQFPDLHSELNLSSLELGDSALYFCASSVGSGRVNEQFFGPGTRLTVL.

This chain links TRBV7-9 with TRBJ2-7, with D unresolved. The CDR3 loop spans 15 amino acids. V dropped 4 bases and J dropped 1 base, with 14 bases sitting between them. In germline, CDR1 is SEHNR, CDR2 FQNEAQ (reference sequence). CDR3 DNA: TGTGCCAGCAGCTCCCGGCCTCTGGGGTCCTACGAGCAGTACTTC. Residues: CASSSRPLGSYEQYF. Supplemented by reference TRBV7-9 and TRBJ2-7, the full variable domain reads DTGVSQNPRHKITKRGQNVTFRCDPISEHNRLYWYRQTLGQGPEFLTYFQNEAQLEKSRLLSDRFSAERPKGSFSTLEIQRTEQGDSAMYLCASSSRPLGSYEQYFGPGTRLTVT.

This clone was seen a single time. The V and J genes are TRBV9 and TRBJ1-6; the D gene is possibly TRBD1 (6 bases). Germline values: CDR1 SGDLS, CDR2 YYNGEE. Deletions cut 4 bases from V and 5 bases from J, with 10 bases between. The CDR3 contains 14 residues. CDR3 sequence (DNA): TGTGCCAGCAGCAACCAGGGGAATAATTCACCCCTCCACTTT. It yields the protein CASSNQGNNSPLHF. Combining the CDR3 with reference TRBV9 and TRBJ1-6 gives the whole variable domain DSGVTQTPKHLITATGQRVTLRCSPRSGDLSVYWYQQSLDQGLQFLIQYYNGEERAKGNILERFSAQQFPDLHSELNLSSLELGDSALYFCASSNQGNNSPLHFGNGTRLTVT.

The chain couples TRBV3-1 (or the pseudogene TRBV3-2) to TRBJ2-7; D is undetermined. The CDR3 contains 15 residues. Trimming pared 0 bases from V and 3 bases from J, leaving 12 bases between. The germline V gene encodes CDR1 LGHDT and CDR2 YNNKEL (reference sequence). In DNA, the CDR3 is TGTGCCAGCAGCCAAGATAATGAGTTTGACTACGAGCAGTACTTC. This gives the protein CASSQDNEFDYEQYF.

The V call is TRBV6-5, the J call TRBJ1-4, with D maybe TRBD1 (5 bases). The germline V gene encodes CDR1 MNHEY and CDR2 SVGAGI. V lost 0 bases and J lost 7, with 15 bases in between. The CDR3 has 16 residues. The CDR3 loop is CASSYSNRGVSEKLFF. CDR3 sequence (DNA): TGTGCCAGCAGTTACTCGAATAGGGGAGTTAGTGAAAAACTGTTTTTT.

The V and J genes are TRBV6-5 and TRBJ1-3; perhaps TRBD1 as D (5 bases). Trimming left V 6 bases short and J 3 bases short, with 12 bases between. CDR1 MNHEY and CDR2 SVGAGI come from the germline V gene. CDR3 length: 14 residues. CDR3 nucleotides: TGTGCCAGCAGCCCCCGCAGGGATGGAAACACCATATATTTT. Its protein is CASSPRRDGNTIYF.

This chain joins TRBV28 and TRBJ1-5; 9 bases fit TRBD1. Trimming cost V 4 bases and J 6 bases; bases outside gene matches: 7. The length of the CDR3 is 15 residues. Per germline, CDR1 MDHEN and CDR2 SYDVKM. CDR3 in amino acids: CASSSVQGAGQPQHF. CDR3 nucleotide sequence: TGTGCCAGCAGTTCAGTACAGGGGGCTGGTCAGCCCCAGCATTTT.

J is TRBJ1-6 and V is TRBV28; TRBD1 agrees at 8 bases. The V gene end was trimmed by 3 bases and the J gene end by 7 bases; junction bases not matched to a gene: 5. This CDR3 spans 15 amino acids. The germline V gene has CDR1 MDHEN and CDR2 SYDVKM. CDR3 nucleotides: TGTGCCAGCAGTTTCCACCGACAGGGGAATTCACCCCTCCACTTT. Protein: CASSFHRQGNSPLHF.

The chain links TRBV24-1 to TRBJ2-7, with 7 bases fitting TRBD1. J lost 1 base, V lost 7 bases, and 3 bases had no gene match. This CDR3 is 13 amino acids long. Germline V gene lookup returns CDR1 KGHDR and CDR2 SFDVKD. This CDR3 reads CATSEGQSYEQYF. CDR3 sequence (DNA): TGTGCCACCAGCGAGGGACAGTCCTACGAGCAGTACTTC.

This chain joins TRBV6-5 and TRBJ1-3; 11 bases agree with TRBD1. Per germline, CDR1 MNHEY and CDR2 SVGAGI. This CDR3 has 15 residues. Losses at the gene ends were 6 bases for V and 2 bases for J; bases not matched to a gene: 3. The CDR3: CASSPGQGAGNTIYF. Here the CDR3 DNA reads TGTGCCAGCAGCCCGGGACAGGGGGCTGGAAACACCATATATTTT.

V and J are TRBV7-3 and TRBJ2-3; the D gene could be TRBD1 or TRBD2 (5 bases each). The CDR3 runs to 14 residues. The germline V and J ends were trimmed by 8 bases and 4 bases, with 16 bases remaining between them. The germline V gene encodes CDR1 SGHTA and CDR2 FQGTGA. The CDR3 reads CASRKGETADTQYF. In DNA form, the CDR3 reads TGTGCCAGCCGTAAGGGAGAGACAGCAGATACGCAGTATTTT.

V is TRBV24-1 and J is TRBJ2-3; D might be TRBD1 (6 bases). Trimming removed 3 bases from V and 2 bases from J, with 14 bases in between. CDR3 length equals 16 residues. Germline values: CDR1 KGHDR, CDR2 SFDVKD. CDR3 sequence reads: CATSDRRQDPTDTQYF. In DNA, the CDR3 is TGTGCCACCAGTGATCGCCGACAGGACCCCACAGATACGCAGTATTTT.

V and J are TRBV13 and TRBJ2-5; TRBD2 matches at 9 bases. Trimming removed 5 bases from V and 5 bases from J; junction bases left unmatched: 12. The CDR3 sequence is 16 residues long. The germline V gene encodes CDR1 PRHDT and CDR2 FYEKMQ (reference sequence). For the CDR3, the DNA is TGTGCCAGCAGCCGAGGGCGGGGGGGCCCCCGGGAGACCCAGTACTTC. Its protein is CASSRGRGGPRETQYF.

The V and J genes are TRBV6-5 and TRBJ2-1; D not certain. The CDR3 covers 16 residues. V shed 1 base and J shed 3 bases, with 13 bases lying between them. CDR1 and CDR2 from the germline V gene are MNHEY and SVGAGI. The CDR3 DNA reads TGTGCCAGCAGTTACTTTGTTGAGGAGAACTACAATGAGCAGTTCTTC. This gives the protein CASSYFVEENYNEQFF.

The chain employs TRBV18 and TRBJ2-2, with D perhaps matching TRBD1 (6 bases). With 3 bases removed from V and 6 bases from J, the gap between germline ends came to 17 bases. This CDR3 is 16 amino acids long. Germline lookup yields CDR1 KGHSH and CDR2 LQKENI. Written as DNA, the CDR3 is TGTGCCAGCTCACCTTCCGACAGGATGCGGGCCGGGGAGCTGTTTTTT. This sequence encodes CASSPSDRMRAGELFF.

The rearrangement joins TRBV2 to TRBJ2-1; D remains unclear. This CDR3 comprises 13 residues. Looked up from germline, CDR1 is SNHLY and CDR2 is FYNNEI. V lost 9 bases, J lost 4 bases, and 13 bases lay in between. CDR3 in DNA: TGTGCCAGTCTACCGACCCGTTACAATGAGCAGTTCTTC. Protein product: CASLPTRYNEQFF.

The rearrangement links TRBV30 to TRBJ1-4; D may be TRBD1 (5 bases). CDR3 length equals 15 residues. Trimming left V 3 bases short and J 6 bases short, with 17 bases between. Germline lookup yields CDR1 GTSNPN and CDR2 SVGIG (reference sequence). The CDR3 sequence is CAWRATDNSHEKLFF. CDR3 nucleotides: TGTGCCTGGAGGGCCACGGACAACTCCCATGAAAAACTGTTTTTT. Combining the CDR3 with reference TRBV30 and TRBJ1-4 gives the whole variable domain SQTIHQWPATLVQPVGSPLSLECTVEGTSNPNLYWYRQAAGRGLQLLFYSVGIGQISSEVPQNLSASRPQDRQFILSSKKLLLSDSGFYLCAWRATDNSHEKLFFGSGTQLSVL.